This T cell receptor (beta chain) was recovered during a study of T cell repertoires in cytomegalovirus infection. This clonotype was detected many times. Its antigen remains unidentified. TCRdb recomputed calls from the reads with MiXCR, one row per CDR3 protein. This sample yields some 920,000 distinct CDR3 sequences, of which around 32% are seen a single time; roughly 13% belongs to the top ten. The CDR3 is made up of 15 amino acids. The V and J ends lost 1 base and 2 bases respectively, with 9 bases between them. The germline V gene has CDR1 SGHVS and CDR2 FNYEAQ. Specimen: cultured CD8+ T cells from PBMCs, collected from culture after CMV antigen stimulation. The chain combines TRBV7-6 with TRBJ2-1; the D is unclear. The clonotype was recovered from a human donor in good health (CMV status not recorded). Some clones in this sample may be carry-over from other donors' samples. The CDR3 spells CASSLEWTAYNEQFF. In DNA, the CDR3 is TGTGCCAGCAGCTTAGAGTGGACGGCCTACAATGAGCAGTTCTTC.